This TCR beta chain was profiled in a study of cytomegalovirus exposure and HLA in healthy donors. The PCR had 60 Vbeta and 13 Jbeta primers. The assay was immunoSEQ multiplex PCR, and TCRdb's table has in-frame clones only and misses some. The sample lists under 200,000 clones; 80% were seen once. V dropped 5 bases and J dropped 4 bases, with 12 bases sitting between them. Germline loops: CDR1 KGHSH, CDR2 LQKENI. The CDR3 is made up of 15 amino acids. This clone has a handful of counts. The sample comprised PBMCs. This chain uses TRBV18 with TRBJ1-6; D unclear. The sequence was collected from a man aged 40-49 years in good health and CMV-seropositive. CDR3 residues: CASSSYGRYNSPLHF. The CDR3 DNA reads TGTGCCAGCTCATCGTACGGGAGATATAATTCACCCCTCCACTTT.